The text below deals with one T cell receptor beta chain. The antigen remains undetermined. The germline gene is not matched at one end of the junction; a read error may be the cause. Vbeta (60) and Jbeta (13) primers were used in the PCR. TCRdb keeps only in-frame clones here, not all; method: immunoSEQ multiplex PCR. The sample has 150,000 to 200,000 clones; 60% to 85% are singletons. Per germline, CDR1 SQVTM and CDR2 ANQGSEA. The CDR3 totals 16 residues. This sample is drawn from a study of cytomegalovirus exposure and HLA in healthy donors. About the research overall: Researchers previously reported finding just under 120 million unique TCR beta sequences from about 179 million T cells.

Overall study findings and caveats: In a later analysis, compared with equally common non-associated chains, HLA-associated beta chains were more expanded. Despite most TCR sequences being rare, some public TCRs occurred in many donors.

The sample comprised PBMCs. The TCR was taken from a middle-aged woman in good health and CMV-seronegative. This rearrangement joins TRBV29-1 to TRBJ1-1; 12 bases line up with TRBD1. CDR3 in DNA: TGCAGCGTGACTTCGGGACAGGGGGCTCCGAACACTAAAGCTTTCTTT. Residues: CSVTSGQGAPNTKAFF. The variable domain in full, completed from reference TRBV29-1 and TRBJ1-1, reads SAVISQKPSRDICQRGTSLTIQCQVDSQVTMMFWYRQQPGQSLTLIATANQGSEATYESGFVIDKFPISRPNLTFSTLTVSNMSPEDSSIYLCSVTSGQGAPNTKAFFGQGTRLTVV.